Below are 24 T cell receptor beta chains sequenced from a single sample in a study of T cells in Graves' hyperthyroidism and ophthalmopathy. TCR beta CDR3 regions were amplified from RNA transcripts. A first-round RT-PCR of the TCR CDR3 used the HTBI primer set. TCRdb passed the multiplex PCR reads through MiXCR, listing each CDR3 protein once. The sample yields 300,000 to 400,000 distinct CDR3 sequences, less than 20% seen once. Sequencing was carried out using blood. Receptors originate from a man aged 18-30 years with Graves' ophthalmopathy.

This clonotype was observed many times. The genes are TRBV7-9 and TRBJ2-5; 16 bases match TRBD2. Germline V lookup: CDR1 SEHNR, CDR2 FQNEAQ (reference sequence). Trimming removed 5 bases from V and 5 bases from J; junction bases left unmatched: 14. CDR3 length: 19 residues. The CDR3 DNA reads TGTGCCAGCAGCAAAAACCGGGGACTAGCGGGGGGGCCTCGGGAGACCCAGTACTTC. The encoded protein is CASSKNRGLAGGPRETQYF.

This clonotype was seen ten or more times. The chain has TRBV9 and TRBJ2-7; D not resolved. V shed 0 bases and J shed 0 bases, with 7 bases lying between them. Germline V gene lookup returns CDR1 SGDLS and CDR2 YYNGEE. The CDR3 spans 14 residues. The DNA for the CDR3 is TGTGCCAGCAGCGTAGGATACGGCTCCTACGAGCAGTACTTC. It translates to CASSVGYGSYEQYF.

This clonotype was detected a few times. The genes are TRBV20-1 and TRBJ1-5, with 8 bases aligning to TRBD1. Germline V gives CDR1 DFQATT, CDR2 SNEGSKA (reference sequence). The CDR3 consists of 14 residues. J was trimmed by 7 bases and V by 7 bases; bases with no gene match: 12. CDR3 in DNA: TGCAGTGTCCTGCCACAGGGGGGAGGCCAGCCCCAGCATTTT. Protein sequence: CSVLPQGGGQPQHF.

In this sample, this clonotype turned up many times. The chain uses TRBV13 and TRBJ2-7; 9 nucleotides align to TRBD1. Per the germline V gene, CDR1 is PRHDT and CDR2 is FYEKMQ (reference sequence). With V trimmed by 6 bases and J by 2 bases, 5 bases remained unmatched. The CDR3 sequence is 14 residues long. DNA for the CDR3: TGTGCCAGCAGTCCCGACAGGGGGACCTACGAGCAGTACTTC. Its protein product is CASSPDRGTYEQYF.

The rearrangement links TRBV6-1 to TRBJ2-2, with 7 bases identical to TRBD1. The trim removed 5 bases at V and 6 bases at J, leaving 6 bases unmatched. The CDR3 has 14 residues. Germline CDR1 MNHNS, CDR2 SASEGT. The CDR3 here is CASSSPGTAGELFF. For the CDR3, the DNA is TGTGCCAGCAGTAGCCCTGGGACAGCCGGGGAGCTGTTTTTT.

In this sample, this clonotype turned up many times. This chain uses TRBV7-9 with TRBJ1-1; 7 bases match TRBD1. V shed 5 bases and J 5 bases; nucleotides not matched to a gene: 5. The CDR3 extends over 13 amino acids. Germline V gene lookup returns CDR1 SEHNR and CDR2 FQNEAQ (reference sequence). For the CDR3, the DNA is TGTGCCAGCAGCCCCTGGGACAGAACTGAAGCTTTCTTT. Its translation is CASSPWDRTEAFF.

The J gene is TRBJ1-2, the V gene TRBV4-1, with D tentatively TRBD1 (6 bases). Germline V CDR1 and CDR2: MGHRA, YSYEKL. The V and J ends lost 8 bases and 0 bases respectively, with 13 bases between them. The CDR3 runs 14 residues. CDR3 DNA sequence: TGCGCCAGCGGGGGGGGGCCAGCTAACTATGGCTACACCTTC. Its protein product is CASGGGPANYGYTF.

V is TRBV28 and J is TRBJ2-7; D tentatively fits TRBD1 or TRBD2 (5 bases each). This CDR3 region has 15 residues. The ends were cut back, 5 bases at V and 2 bases at J, with 16 bases in the middle. CDR1 is MDHEN and CDR2 is SYDVKM in the germline V gene. The CDR3 here is CASSRPGTSAYEQYF. The CDR3 bases are TGTGCCAGCAGTCGCCCCGGGACGTCCGCCTACGAGCAGTACTTC. Supplemented by reference TRBV28 and TRBJ2-7, the full variable domain reads DVKVTQSSRYLVKRTGEKVFLECVQDMDHENMFWYRQDPGLGLRLIYFSYDVKMKEKGDIPEGYSVSREKKERFSLILESASTNQTSMYLCASSRPGTSAYEQYFGPGTRLTVT.

The chain uses TRBV18 and TRBJ2-5; a weak D match, TRBD2 (5 bases). Germline V gene sequence: CDR1 KGHSH, CDR2 LQKENI. V was trimmed by 0 bases and J by 1 base, leaving 9 bases between them. The CDR3 is 15 residues long. CDR3 sequence: CASSPPVRGQETQYF. CDR3 coding DNA: TGTGCCAGCTCACCACCGGTACGGGGCCAAGAGACCCAGTACTTC.

In this sample, this clonotype turned up a few times. The chain employs TRBV19 and TRBJ1-1, with 7 bases lining up with TRBD1. J lost 5 bases, V lost 5 bases, and 5 bases had no gene match. There are 13 residues in the CDR3. Looked up from germline, CDR1 is LNHDA and CDR2 is SQIVND (reference sequence). CDR3 sequence reads: CASSQPQGTEAFF. The CDR3 DNA follows: TGTGCCAGTAGTCAACCACAGGGGACTGAAGCTTTCTTT. Drawing the rest from reference TRBV19 and TRBJ1-1, the complete variable domain is DGGITQSPKYLFRKEGQNVTLSCEQNLNHDAMYWYRQDPGQGLRLIYYSQIVNDFQKGDIAEGYSVSREKKESFPLTVTSAQKNPTAFYLCASSQPQGTEAFFGQGTRLTVV.

This clonotype was picked up a small number of times. The chain recombines TRBV15 with TRBJ1-2; D not certain. The CDR3 has 15 amino acids. V was clipped by 0 bases and J by 5 bases, with 13 bases between them. Germline V gene lookup returns CDR1 LNHNV and CDR2 YYDKDF (reference sequence). The CDR3 DNA reads TGTGCCACCAGCAGAGATTTGGTACAGCTTTATGGCTACACCTTC. Translated, it gives CATSRDLVQLYGYTF.

This clonotype came up many times. The chain recombines TRBV2 with TRBJ2-7; D is possibly TRBD1 (5 bases). CDR3 length: 13 residues. The ends were cut back, 3 bases at V and 8 bases at J, with 14 bases in the middle. Germline CDR1 and CDR2: SNHLY and FYNNEI. This chain's CDR3 is CASSDDSRDKQYF. The CDR3 nucleotides are TGTGCCAGCAGTGACGACAGCCGAGACAAGCAGTACTTC.

The chain uses TRBV5-1 and TRBJ2-7, with D perhaps TRBD2 (5 bases). This CDR3 spans 12 amino acids. The V end lost 3 bases, the J end lost 3 bases, and 7 bases lay between the germline ends. Germline loops: CDR1 SGHRS, CDR2 YFSETQ. For the CDR3, the DNA is TGCGCCAGCAGCTCTCGGGACTACGAGCAGTACTTC. This encodes CASSSRDYEQYF.

This clonotype was seen ten or more times. The rearrangement joins TRBV2 to TRBJ2-5; 16 positions match TRBD2. The V gene's germline CDR1 is SNHLY and CDR2 FYNNEI. The CDR3 is made up of 21 amino acids. After removal of 9 bases from V and 2 bases from J, the junction contained 21 bases not matched to a gene. The CDR3 sequence: CARKDLPGLAGGLEGQETQYF. For the CDR3, the DNA is TGTGCCAGGAAGGACCTCCCGGGACTAGCGGGGGGGTTGGAGGGGCAAGAGACCCAGTACTTC.

V is TRBV5-1 and J is TRBJ2-1; 8 positions agree with TRBD2. The germline gives CDR1 SGHRS, CDR2 YFSETQ. The CDR3 loop spans 15 amino acids. V was pared by 6 bases and J by 4 bases, with 9 bases of the junction left unmatched. The CDR3 spells CASTVSGGEYNEQFF. CDR3 DNA: TGCGCCAGCACTGTTTCCGGGGGGGAGTACAATGAGCAGTTCTTC.

This clonotype was picked up many times. This chain connects TRBV20-1 to TRBJ1-1, with 11 bases fitting TRBD1. CDR3 length: 15 residues. Germline values: CDR1 DFQATT, CDR2 SNEGSKA (reference sequence). V shed 0 bases, J shed 4 bases, and the junction held 4 bases outside the gene matches. CDR3 sequence: CSARDPGTGGTEAFF. The CDR3, as DNA: TGCAGTGCTAGAGATCCCGGGACAGGGGGCACTGAAGCTTTCTTT.

This clonotype occurred once. The rearrangement uses TRBV27 and TRBJ2-1; 10 bases map to TRBD1. The CDR3 covers 16 residues. J was trimmed by 5 bases and V by 8 bases; bases with no gene match: 12. CDR1 and CDR2 (germline): MNHEY, SMNVEV (reference sequence). Written as DNA, the CDR3 is TGTGCCAGCCGCCACCAGGGACAGGGGTTTAACAATGAGCAGTTCTTC. Its translation is CASRHQGQGFNNEQFF.

This clonotype has a count of ten or more. The chain carries TRBV28 and TRBJ2-1, with 7 bases identical to TRBD2. V lost 6 bases and J lost 4; bases outside the gene matches: 6. The CDR3 totals 14 residues. The germline CDR1 and CDR2 sequences are MDHEN and SYDVKM. CDR3 in DNA: TGTGCCAGCAGGCCTGCGGGGGTGTACAATGAGCAGTTCTTC. The encoded protein is CASRPAGVYNEQFF. The full variable domain, rest sourced from reference TRBV28 and TRBJ2-1, is DVKVTQSSRYLVKRTGEKVFLECVQDMDHENMFWYRQDPGLGLRLIYFSYDVKMKEKGDIPEGYSVSREKKERFSLILESASTNQTSMYLCASRPAGVYNEQFFGPGTRLTVL.

This clonotype came up many times. V is TRBV18 and J is TRBJ1-2, with D hard to call. Germline CDR1 reads KGHSH; CDR2 reads LQKENI. V lost 4 bases, J lost 1 base, and 16 bases lay in between. This CDR3 comprises 16 residues. The CDR3 bases are TGTGCCAGCTCACTCGACAAGGCGGGCCTTAACTATGGCTACACCTTC. Its protein product is CASSLDKAGLNYGYTF.

This clonotype was recorded a few times. The chain is built from TRBV7-9 and TRBJ2-7; D gene ambiguous. CDR3 size: 14 residues. V lost 5 bases, J lost 5 bases, and 16 bases lay in between. CDR1 is SEHNR and CDR2 is FQNEAQ in the germline V gene (reference sequence). The CDR3 spells CASSPPVGKNEQYF. DNA of the CDR3: TGTGCCAGCAGCCCCCCGGTAGGGAAAAACGAGCAGTACTTC.

A note on this clonotype: Since the CDR3 does not end with the conserved phenylalanine or tryptophan, this likely comes from a read error. The chain links TRBV6-5 to TRBJ1-6, with D unresolved. V lost 2 bases, J lost 0 bases, and 5 bases lay in between. CDR1 MNHEY and CDR2 SVGAGI come from the germline V gene. The CDR3 covers 15 residues. CDR3 amino acids: CASSYDTSYNSPLHL. CDR3 DNA: TGTGCCAGCAGTTACGACACCTCCTATAATTCACCCCTCCACCTT.

There are a few counts of this clonotype. This sequence joins TRBV10-3 and TRBJ2-7; possibly TRBD2 for D (7 bases). V dropped 3 bases and J dropped 3 bases, with 12 bases sitting between them. Germline CDR1 ENHRY, CDR2 SYGVKD. The CDR3 runs 14 residues. CDR3 sequence (DNA): TGTGCCATCAGTGATCCAGGGGAGGGCTACGAGCAGTACTTC. Its translation is CAISDPGEGYEQYF.

This clonotype was found a few times. V usage is TRBV2 and J usage is TRBJ1-5; D perhaps matches TRBD1 (5 bases). The length of the CDR3 is 14 residues. The germline gives CDR1 SNHLY, CDR2 FYNNEI. Trimming took 11 bases from V and 2 from J, leaving 16 bases between them. In DNA, the CDR3 is TGTGCCGGCAAGGGACTTGGGGGCAATCAGCCCCAGCATTTT. As protein: CAGKGLGGNQPQHF.

Notes on this clonotype: This could be a read error, since a much larger clone is one nucleotide away. The chain employs TRBV3-1 and TRBJ1-1; D remains ambiguous. V was trimmed by 7 bases and J by 1 base, leaving 13 bases between them. Germline V gene lookup returns CDR1 LGHDT and CDR2 YNNKEL (reference sequence). The CDR3 is made up of 14 amino acids. The CDR3 loop reads CASIPIRENTEAFF. The CDR3 bases are TGTGCCAGCATCCCGATACGGGAGAACACTGAAGCTTTCTTT.